This T cell receptor beta chain was identified in a study of cytomegalovirus exposure and HLA in healthy donors. With 1 base clipped from V and 4 bases from J, the junction kept 6 bases outside the gene matches. The CDR3 runs to 15 residues. Germline CDR1 reads SGHRS; CDR2 reads YFSETQ. PCR primers comprised 60 Vbeta and 13 Jbeta primers. Some clones are missing from TCRdb's copy, which holds only in-frame ones; the method was immunoSEQ multiplex PCR. This sample carries 150,000 to 200,000 clones, approximately 80% of them seen once, and the ten largest clones take around 1.9%. V usage is TRBV5-1 and J usage is TRBJ1-2; 8 positions agree with TRBD1. This clonotype originated in a woman aged 30 to 39 in good health and CMV-seronegative. Source material: PBMCs. CDR3 DNA: TGCGCCAGCAGCTTGACCCCGGACAGGGCCTATGGCTACACCTTC. As protein: CASSLTPDRAYGYTF. Variable domain in full (rest from reference TRBV5-1 and TRBJ1-2): KAGVTQTPRYLIKTRGQQVTLSCSPISGHRSVSWYQQTPGQGLQFLFEYFSETQRNKGNFPGRFSGRQFSNSRSEMNVSTLELGDSALYLCASSLTPDRAYGYTFGSGTRLTVV.